This T cell receptor beta chain derives from a study of OX40 agonist ivuxolimab in advanced cancers. Produced via immunoSEQ multiplex PCR; TCRdb's table is partial and in-frame only. The sample has tens of thousands of clones; 86% are singletons. This clone was detected once. Sequencing was performed on CD4+ or CD8+ T cells sorted from blood, taken in a trial of the OX40 agonist ivuxolimab. The TCR was taken from an adult with an advanced solid tumor such as melanoma, head and neck, liver or kidney cancer.

The CDR3: CATSRGGGGAFMNEQYF. DNA of the CDR3: TGTGCCACCAGCAGAGGGGGCGGGGGGGCATTTATGAACGAGCAGTACTTC. This sequence joins TRBV15 and TRBJ2-7; TRBD2 matches 9 bases. Germline assignment: CDR1 LNHNV and CDR2 YYDKDF (reference sequence). With 1 base clipped from V and 5 bases from J, the junction kept 12 bases outside the gene matches. The CDR3 length is 17 residues.